A single sample is the source of the 10 T cell receptor beta chains below, sequenced in a study of T-cell memory formation after mild COVID-19. TCRdb re-called the 5' RACE reads through MiXCR, storing one row per CDR3 protein. The sample gives more than 250,000 distinct CDR3 sequences, roughly 18% of which show up once; 20% to 25% is in the top ten. The sample comprised PBMCs or a T cell subset sorted from them (not recorded which). The receptors originated from a man aged 18 to 35 who had mild COVID-19 (a few samples of this study predate the infection). Cell type and time point are not known.

This clonotype was seen a few times. The chain uses TRBV5-4 and TRBJ2-5; D possibly matches TRBD1 or TRBD2 (5 bases each). CDR1 and CDR2 from the germline V gene are SGHNT and YYREEE (reference sequence). This CDR3 region has 12 residues. Trimming took 0 bases from V and 9 from J, leaving 9 bases between them. CDR3 loop: CASSLGLGAQYF. The CDR3 nucleotides are TGTGCCAGCAGCTTGGGATTGGGGGCCCAGTACTTC.

This clonotype was detected only a few times. The chain links TRBV24-1 to TRBJ2-3; 8 bases match TRBD2. Germline CDR1 is KGHDR and CDR2 is SFDVKD. The CDR3 has 16 amino acids. V shed 3 bases, J shed 6 bases, and the junction held 10 bases outside the gene matches. As DNA, the CDR3 is TGTGCCACCAGTGATGCGGACCCGGGGGGGATGGATACGCAGTATTTT. As protein: CATSDADPGGMDTQYF.

This clonotype turned up a few times. The chain combines TRBV7-2 with TRBJ1-4; D may be TRBD1 (5 bases). Germline assignment: CDR1 SGHTA and CDR2 FQGNSA. Trimming took 8 bases from V and 7 from J, leaving 11 bases between them. CDR3 length equals 12 residues. The CDR3 protein is CASRLGGEKLFF. In DNA form, the CDR3 reads TGTGCCAGCCGGCTCGGGGGTGAAAAACTGTTTTTT.

This clonotype turned up a few times. CDR3 nucleotides: TGTGCCAGCAGCCAAGACAGGGTAAATTCACCCCTCCACTTT. Amino acids: CASSQDRVNSPLHF. This chain links TRBV4-2 with TRBJ1-6, with D maybe TRBD1 (5 bases). Between the trimmed V and J ends, which lost 0 bases and 7 bases, there was a span of 7 bases. The germline CDR1 and CDR2 sequences are LGHNA and YNFKEQ. The CDR3 loop spans 14 amino acids.

The chain carries TRBV5-5 and TRBJ2-7; D gene uncertain. Trimming cost V 1 base and J 0 bases, with 11 bases left between them. The CDR3 length is 15 residues. CDR1 and CDR2 (germline): SGHKS, YYEKEE (reference sequence). CDR3 amino acids: CASSLLTQPSYEQYV. As DNA, the CDR3 is TGTGCCAGCAGCTTGTTAACCCAGCCCTCCTACGAGCAGTACGTC.

The sample holds a few counts of this clonotype. This chain connects TRBV7-2 to TRBJ2-3; 8 bases agree with TRBD2. V lost 4 bases and J lost 1; bases outside the gene matches: 4. The CDR3 runs to 15 residues. From germline, CDR1 is SGHTA and CDR2 FQGNSA. CDR3 in DNA: TGTGCCAGCAGCTGGGCGGGGGGAGGCACAGATACGCAGTATTTT. Translated, it gives CASSWAGGGTDTQYF.

A few counts support this clonotype. In DNA form, the CDR3 reads TGTGCCAGCACCCTCGCCCGGGAGAGGGCTTTCTTT. It encodes CASTLARERAFF. This chain links TRBV7-9 with TRBJ1-1; D remains unclear. The V end lost 7 bases, the J end lost 11 bases, and 17 bases lay between the germline ends. The CDR3 contains 12 residues. The germline V gene has CDR1 SEHNR and CDR2 FQNEAQ (reference sequence).

This clonotype was counted between two and nine times. J is TRBJ1-6 and V is TRBV15, with 11 bases that match TRBD1. Trimming took 0 bases from V and 7 from J; bases not matched to a gene: 5. The CDR3 sequence is 17 residues long. CDR1 is LNHNV, CDR2 YYDKDF, per germline (reference sequence). CDR3 sequence: CATSRDIGTGGNSPLHF. Here the CDR3 DNA reads TGTGCCACCAGCAGAGATATCGGGACAGGGGGAAATTCACCCCTCCACTTT.

This clonotype was seen a handful of times. This chain uses TRBV20-1 with TRBJ2-3; D may be TRBD1 (5 bases). This CDR3 region has 15 residues. The V end was cut by 3 bases, the J end by 0 bases, with 13 bases between. Germline-derived CDR1 and CDR2 are DFQATT and SNEGSKA (reference sequence). CDR3 nucleotides: TGCAGTGCTAGCGACGGACACTTGAGCACAGATACGCAGTATTTT. It codes for CSASDGHLSTDTQYF.

This clonotype was counted a few times. CDR3 bases: TGCAGTGCTAGAGGGGGACAGGGCTGGGAGCAGTACTTC. Protein: CSARGGQGWEQYF. The chain links TRBV20-1 to TRBJ2-7; 9 bases match TRBD1. This CDR3 is built from 13 residues. Germline V gives CDR1 DFQATT, CDR2 SNEGSKA (reference sequence). The V gene end was trimmed by 1 base and the J gene end by 7 bases; junction bases not matched to a gene: 5.